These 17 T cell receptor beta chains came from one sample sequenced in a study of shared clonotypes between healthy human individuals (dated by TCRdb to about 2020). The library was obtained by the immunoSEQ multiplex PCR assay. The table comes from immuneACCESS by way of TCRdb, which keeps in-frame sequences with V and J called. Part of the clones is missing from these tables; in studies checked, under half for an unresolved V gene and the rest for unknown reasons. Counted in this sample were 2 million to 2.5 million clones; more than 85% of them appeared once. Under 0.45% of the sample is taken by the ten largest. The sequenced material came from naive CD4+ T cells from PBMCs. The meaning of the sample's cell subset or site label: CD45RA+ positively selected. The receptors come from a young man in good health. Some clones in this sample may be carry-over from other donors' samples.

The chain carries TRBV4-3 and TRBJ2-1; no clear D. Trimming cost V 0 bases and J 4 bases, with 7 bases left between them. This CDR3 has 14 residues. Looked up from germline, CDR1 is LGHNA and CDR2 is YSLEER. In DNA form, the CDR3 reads TGCGCCAGCAGCCAAGAATCCATATACAATGAGCAGTTCTTC. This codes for CASSQESIYNEQFF.

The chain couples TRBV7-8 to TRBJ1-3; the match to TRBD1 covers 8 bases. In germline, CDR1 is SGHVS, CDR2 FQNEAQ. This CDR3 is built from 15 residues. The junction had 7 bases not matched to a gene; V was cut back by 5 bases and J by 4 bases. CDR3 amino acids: CASSPRTGSGNTIYF. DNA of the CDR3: TGTGCCAGCAGCCCTCGGACAGGGAGCGGAAACACCATATATTTT.

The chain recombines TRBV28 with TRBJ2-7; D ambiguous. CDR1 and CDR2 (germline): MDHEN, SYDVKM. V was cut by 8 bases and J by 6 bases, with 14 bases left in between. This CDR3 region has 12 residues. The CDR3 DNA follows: TGTGCCAGCCTTTCGACATCCCTCGAGCAGTACTTC. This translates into CASLSTSLEQYF.

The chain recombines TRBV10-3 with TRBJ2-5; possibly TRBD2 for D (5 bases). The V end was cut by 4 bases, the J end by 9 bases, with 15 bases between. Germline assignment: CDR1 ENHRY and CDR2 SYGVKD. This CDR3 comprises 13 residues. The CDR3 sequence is CAISGRDLGSQYF. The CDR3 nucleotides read TGTGCCATCAGTGGCCGGGATCTGGGGTCCCAGTACTTC.

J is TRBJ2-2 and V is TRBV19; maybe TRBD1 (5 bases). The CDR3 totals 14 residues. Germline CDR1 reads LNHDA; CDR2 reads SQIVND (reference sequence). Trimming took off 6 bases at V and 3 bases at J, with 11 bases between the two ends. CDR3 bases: TGTGCCAGTAGCTCACAGGCGGACACCGGGGAGCTGTTTTTT. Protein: CASSSQADTGELFF.

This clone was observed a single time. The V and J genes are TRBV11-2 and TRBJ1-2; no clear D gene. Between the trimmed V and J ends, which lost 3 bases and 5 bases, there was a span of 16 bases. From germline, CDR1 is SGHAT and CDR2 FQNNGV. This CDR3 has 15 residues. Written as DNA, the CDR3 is TGTGCCAGCAGCTTGGTGGCGGAGGCAAGTTATGGCTACACCTTC. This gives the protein CASSLVAEASYGYTF.

The CDR3, as DNA: TGTGCCAGCAGCGCCCTACAGGGTCAGCCTGGATATGGCTACACCTTC. Translating gives CASSALQGQPGYGYTF. This rearrangement joins TRBV9 to TRBJ1-2, with D possibly TRBD1 on 6 matching bases. The V and J ends lost 3 bases and 5 bases respectively, with 20 bases between them. The length of the CDR3 is 16 residues. CDR1 and CDR2 (germline): SGDLS, YYNGEE.

The CDR3 region has the DNA TGCGCCAGCAGCTCCGGGACAGGGGTTGGGGAGCAGTACTTC. It translates to CASSSGTGVGEQYF. The chain is built from TRBV5-1 and TRBJ2-7; 10 nucleotides agree with TRBD1. After removal of 3 bases from V and 7 bases from J, the junction contained 7 bases not matched to a gene. The CDR3 consists of 14 residues. From germline, CDR1 is SGHRS and CDR2 YFSETQ.

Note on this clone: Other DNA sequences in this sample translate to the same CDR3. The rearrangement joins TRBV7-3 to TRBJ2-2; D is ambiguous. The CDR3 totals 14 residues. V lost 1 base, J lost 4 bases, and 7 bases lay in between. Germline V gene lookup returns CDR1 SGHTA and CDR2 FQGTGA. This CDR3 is CASSLNPGTGELFF. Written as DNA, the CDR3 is TGTGCCAGCAGCTTAAACCCGGGCACCGGGGAGCTGTTTTTT.

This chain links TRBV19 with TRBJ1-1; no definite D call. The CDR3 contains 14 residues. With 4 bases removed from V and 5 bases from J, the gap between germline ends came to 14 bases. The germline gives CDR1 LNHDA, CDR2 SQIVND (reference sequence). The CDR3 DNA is TGTGCCAGTAGTACGGGCCCCAGAGGGACTGAAGCTTTCTTT. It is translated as CASSTGPRGTEAFF. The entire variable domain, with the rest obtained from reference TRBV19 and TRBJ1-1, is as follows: DGGITQSPKYLFRKEGQNVTLSCEQNLNHDAMYWYRQDPGQGLRLIYYSQIVNDFQKGDIAEGYSVSREKKESFPLTVTSAQKNPTAFYLCASSTGPRGTEAFFGQGTRLTVV.

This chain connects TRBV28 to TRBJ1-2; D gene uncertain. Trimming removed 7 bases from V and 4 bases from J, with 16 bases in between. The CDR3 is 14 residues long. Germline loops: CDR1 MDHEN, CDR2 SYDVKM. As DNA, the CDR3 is TGTGCCAGCACCCCCCAGTCTTTGGGCTATGGCTACACCTTC. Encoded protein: CASTPQSLGYGYTF.

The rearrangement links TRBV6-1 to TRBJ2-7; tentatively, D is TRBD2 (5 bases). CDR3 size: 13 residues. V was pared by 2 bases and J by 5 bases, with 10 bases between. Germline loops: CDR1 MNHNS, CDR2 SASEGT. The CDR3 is CASSESAGDEQYF. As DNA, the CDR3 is TGTGCCAGCAGTGAATCTGCGGGTGACGAGCAGTACTTC.

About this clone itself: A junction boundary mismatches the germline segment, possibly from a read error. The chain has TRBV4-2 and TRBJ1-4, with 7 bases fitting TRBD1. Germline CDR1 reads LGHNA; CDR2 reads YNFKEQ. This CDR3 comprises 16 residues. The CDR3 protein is CASSQDPGQRNERLFF. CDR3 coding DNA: TGTGCCAGCAGCCAAGATCCGGGACAGAGGAATGAAAGACTGTTTTTT.

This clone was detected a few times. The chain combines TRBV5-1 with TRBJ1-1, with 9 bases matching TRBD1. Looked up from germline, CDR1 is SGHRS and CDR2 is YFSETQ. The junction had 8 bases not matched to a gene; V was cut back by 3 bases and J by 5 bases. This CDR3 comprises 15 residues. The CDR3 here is CASSSPGQGTTEAFF. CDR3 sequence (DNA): TGCGCCAGCAGCTCTCCTGGACAGGGGACGACTGAAGCTTTCTTT.

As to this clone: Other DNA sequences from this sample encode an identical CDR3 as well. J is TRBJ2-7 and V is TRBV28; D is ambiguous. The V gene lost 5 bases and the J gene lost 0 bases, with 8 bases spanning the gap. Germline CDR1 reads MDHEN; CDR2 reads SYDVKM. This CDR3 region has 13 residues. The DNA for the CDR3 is TGTGCCAGCAGTCCCACTGCCTCCTACGAGCAGTACTTC. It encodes CASSPTASYEQYF.

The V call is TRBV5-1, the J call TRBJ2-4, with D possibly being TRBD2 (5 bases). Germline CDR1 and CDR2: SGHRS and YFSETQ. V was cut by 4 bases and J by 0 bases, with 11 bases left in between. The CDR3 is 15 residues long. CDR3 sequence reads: CASSLNAGAKNIQYF. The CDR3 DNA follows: TGCGCCAGCAGCCTAAACGCGGGAGCCAAAAACATTCAGTACTTC.

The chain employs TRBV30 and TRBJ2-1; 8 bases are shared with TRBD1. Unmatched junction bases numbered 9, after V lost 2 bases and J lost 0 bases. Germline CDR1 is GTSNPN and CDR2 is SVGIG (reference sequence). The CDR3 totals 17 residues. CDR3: CAWSPNRGFPSYNEQFF. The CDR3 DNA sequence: TGTGCCTGGAGTCCCAACAGGGGGTTCCCCTCCTACAATGAGCAGTTCTTC.